The 7 T cell receptor beta chains presented below share a single source sample, sequenced in a study of TIL therapy for anti-PD-1-resistant metastatic lung cancer. Sample time point: pre-treatment sample, taken before nivolumab and TIL therapy. The immunoSEQ assay was v3. Repertoires were generated with immunoSEQ multiplex PCR, while TCRdb's copy carries only in-frame clones and drops some. The repertoire holds approximately 30,000 clones, 60% to 80% seen once, with under 3.5% in the top ten. This specimen consisted of blood, obtained at baseline. These receptors were obtained from a woman between 25 and 85 years old with non-small cell lung cancer.

The sample holds a few counts of this clone. This chain joins TRBV19 and TRBJ2-1; 11 nucleotides match TRBD2. The V gene's germline CDR1 is LNHDA and CDR2 SQIVND (reference sequence). The CDR3 spans 15 residues. The V segment lost 5 bases and the J segment 9 bases; nucleotides outside the gene matches: 9. This CDR3 reads CASSGLAGRGGEQFF. The CDR3 nucleotides are TGTGCCAGTAGTGGACTAGCGGGCCGGGGGGGTGAGCAGTTCTTC.

CDR3 sequence reads: CASSQGLAGGGETQYF. For the CDR3, the DNA is TGTGCCAGCAGTCAGGGACTAGCGGGAGGGGGAGAGACCCAGTACTTC. The rearrangement joins TRBV28 to TRBJ2-5, with 16 bases identical to TRBD2. The V gene end was trimmed by 5 bases and the J gene end by 4 bases; junction bases not matched to a gene: 4. This CDR3 has 16 residues. Germline CDR1 and CDR2: MDHEN and SYDVKM.

The V and J genes are TRBV6-6 and TRBJ1-5; D uncertain. In germline, CDR1 is MNHNY, CDR2 SVGAGI (reference sequence). The V gene lost 2 bases and the J gene lost 5 bases, with 10 bases spanning the gap. CDR3 length equals 14 residues. CDR3 sequence (DNA): TGTGCCAGCAGTTACGCTGGACCCGATCAGCCCCAGCATTTT. It yields the protein CASSYAGPDQPQHF.

This chain joins TRBV27 and TRBJ1-2; 8 bases map to TRBD1. This CDR3 has 13 amino acids. CDR1 is MNHEY, CDR2 SMNVEV, per germline (reference sequence). J gave up 8 bases and V 5 bases, and 7 bases lay outside the gene matches. In nucleotides, the CDR3 is TGTGCCAGCAGTAGGACAGGGCCGAGGGGCTACACCTTC. Protein: CASSRTGPRGYTF.

The chain carries TRBV5-1 and TRBJ2-5, with 8 bases fitting TRBD1. The end of the DNA is better explained by TRBJ2-7, so the J call may be wrong. Germline V lookup: CDR1 SGHRS, CDR2 YFSETQ. The CDR3 loop spans 16 amino acids. The CDR3 DNA is TGCGCCAGCAGCCACCGGGGAGGACAGGGCGGGGTCGAGCAGTACTTC. This encodes CASSHRGGQGGVEQYF.

The CDR3 bases are TGTGCCTGGAGTGTCTGGGCGGGAGAAGATACGCAGTATTTT. It specifies CAWSVWAGEDTQYF. The chain recombines TRBV30 with TRBJ2-3; TRBD2 matches 7 bases. V was pared by 0 bases and J by 5 bases, with 5 bases of the junction left unmatched. The CDR3 extends over 14 amino acids. The germline V gene encodes CDR1 GTSNPN and CDR2 SVGIG (reference sequence).

V gene TRBV20-1 combines with J gene TRBJ1-1; the D is unclear. The CDR3 contains 10 residues. Germline V lookup: CDR1 DFQATT, CDR2 SNEGSKA (reference sequence). V was cut by 5 bases and J by 10 bases, with 11 bases left in between. In DNA, the CDR3 is TGCAGTGCTGAAACCACGGGAGCTTTCTTT. Amino acid sequence: CSAETTGAFF.